This TCR beta chain was sequenced in a study of shared clonotypes between healthy human individuals. Several immunoSEQ plates held equal portions of the genomic DNA taken from each subset. The table came from immunoSEQ multiplex PCR; TCRdb's copy has only in-frame clones and leaves some out. This sample carries around 600,000 clones, roughly 98% of them seen once, and the ten largest clones take roughly 0.29%. Only CD45RO-negative cells positively selected for CCR7 counted as naive CD8 cells, so terminally differentiated effector memory CD45RA+ cells were excluded. For this clone: Its antigen remains unknown.

CDR3 length: 20 amino acids. J was trimmed by 3 bases and V by 1 base; bases with no gene match: 13. Germline V gives CDR1 SQVTM, CDR2 ANQGSEA. The study's findings and limits: It was only blood that was sampled, and tissue repertoires likely differ. Relative to their counterparts shared across all four donors, non-shared clonotypes exhibited diminished generation probabilities.

The receptor was derived from a young man in good health. Sequenced input: naive CD8+ T cells sorted from blood. The rearrangement links TRBV29-1 to TRBJ2-2; 14 bases are a match to TRBD2. The CDR3 region has the DNA TGCAGCGTTGAAGGGGCTGCCGGGACTAGCGGGAGTTTGGACACCGGGGAGCTGTTTTTT. Its translation: CSVEGAAGTSGSLDTGELFF.